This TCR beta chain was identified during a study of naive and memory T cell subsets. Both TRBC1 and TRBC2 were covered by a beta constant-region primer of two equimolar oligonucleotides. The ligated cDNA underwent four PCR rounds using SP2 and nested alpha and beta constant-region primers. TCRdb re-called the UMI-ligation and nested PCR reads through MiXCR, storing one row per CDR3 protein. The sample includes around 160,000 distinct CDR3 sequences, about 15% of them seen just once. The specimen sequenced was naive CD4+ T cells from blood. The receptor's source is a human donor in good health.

The CDR3 loop is CSVEDQGGTEAFF. The CDR3 DNA sequence: TGCAGCGTTGAAGATCAAGGGGGCACTGAAGCTTTCTTT. The chain uses TRBV29-1 and TRBJ1-1, with D perhaps TRBD1 (6 bases). Looked up from germline, CDR1 is SQVTM and CDR2 is ANQGSEA. The ends were cut back, 0 bases at V and 4 bases at J, with 9 bases in the middle. The CDR3 consists of 13 residues.